This TCR beta chain was profiled in a study of shared clonotypes between healthy human individuals. The CDR3 is 14 residues long. The germline gives CDR1 SEHNR, CDR2 FQNEAQ (reference sequence). Deletions cut 4 bases from V and 8 bases from J, with 16 bases between. Naive CD8 cells comprised CD45RO-negative, CCR7-positively selected cells, excluding terminally differentiated effector memory CD45RA+ cells. Each donor was a Caucasian adult residing in Nashville, Tennessee. Points from the study as a whole: Among donors, sharing of clonotypes was expected to be affected by sequencing depth. Richness estimates generally favored naive over memory subsets. With a few donors compared, roughly 5% of naive CD4 clonotypes were shared.

The table came from immunoSEQ multiplex PCR; TCRdb's copy has only in-frame clones and leaves some out. The data show about 820,000 clones, more than 85% seen once. This clone was found once. Its antigen is unidentified. The receptor comes from a man aged 25-40 years in good health. Specimen: naive CD8+ T cells sorted from blood. The V call is TRBV7-9, the J call TRBJ2-3; D remains ambiguous. CDR3 sequence reads: CASSSDNSLTTQYF. As DNA, the CDR3 is TGTGCCAGCAGCTCCGATAACTCGCTTACTACGCAGTATTTT.